A selection of T cell receptor beta chains follows, all from one sample in a study of blood T cell repertoires in COVID-19. Measured with immunoSEQ multiplex PCR; TCRdb has only the in-frame clones, and not every one. The sample includes fewer than 150,000 clones, 80% to 90% of them seen just once. Sequencing input: peripheral blood. The receptors come from an older man who had recovered from COVID-19. Both conserved end residues are part of each CDR3. The D gene is left open where the match is weak. Size values are once, few and many counts, or a class for expanded clones, and some rows have none.

NA NA TRBJ1-1 TRBV27 CASSLQWSRNTEAFF TGTGCCAGCAGTCTTCAATGGTCCAGGAACACTGAAGCTTTCTTT
NA NA TRBJ1-2 TRBV19 CASSSDLTSTISYGYTF TGTGCCAGTAGCTCAGATTTGACCTCCACTATAAGCTATGGCTACACCTTC
NA NA TRBJ1-6 TRBV6-2/TRBV6-3 CASSYYLQNSPLHF TGTGCCAGCAGTTACTACTTACAGAATTCACCCCTCCACTTT
NA NA TRBJ1-1 TRBV2 CASSAISGGTEAFF TGTGCCAGCAGCGCGATTTCGGGAGGCACTGAAGCTTTCTTT
NA NA TRBJ1-2 TRBV24-1 CATSEGRGLYGYTF TGTGCCACCAGTGAGGGCCGGGGACTCTATGGCTACACCTTC
TRBD2 NA TRBJ2-5 TRBV5-1 CASSVGLADQETQYF TGCGCCAGCAGCGTGGGACTAGCGGACCAAGAGACCCAGTACTTC
NA NA TRBJ1-5 TRBV2 CASSTTQGINQPQHF TGTGCCAGCAGTACCACCCAGGGAATCAATCAGCCCCAGCATTTT
NA NA TRBJ1-3 TRBV9 CASSVVGTVSGNTIYF TGTGCCAGCAGCGTAGTTGGTACAGTCTCTGGAAACACCATATATTTT
TRBD1 NA TRBJ1-2 TRBV19 CASRGGQAVGYTF TGTGCCAGTAGAGGCGGACAGGCTGTCGGCTACACCTTC
NA NA TRBJ2-2 TRBV7-9 CASSDKMNTGELFF TGTGCCAGCAGTGACAAAATGAACACCGGGGAGCTGTTTTTT
NA NA TRBJ2-7 TRBV15 CATSRDRGDEQYF TGTGCCACCAGCAGAGATCGCGGGGACGAGCAGTACTTC
TRBD1 NA TRBJ2-1 TRBV5-4 CASSLGQGRFIEQFF TGTGCCAGCAGCCTCGGACAGGGGCGTTTTATTGAGCAGTTCTTC
TRBD1 NA TRBJ1-4 TRBV5-1 CASSVRQGGNEKLFF TGCGCCAGCAGCGTACGACAGGGCGGGAATGAAAAACTGTTTTTT
TRBD2 NA TRBJ2-2 TRBV5-1 CASSLGLASSGELFF TGCGCCAGCAGCTTAGGACTAGCGTCGAGCGGGGAGCTGTTTTTT
NA NA TRBJ1-1 TRBV2 CASSAGNTEAFF TGTGCCAGCAGTGCGGGTAACACTGAAGCTTTCTTT
TRBD1 once TRBJ1-1 TRBV19 CASSVAQGMNTEAFF TGTGCCAGTAGTGTCGCACAGGGGATGAACACTGAAGCTTTCTTT
NA NA TRBJ1-6 TRBV20-1 CSASLAGKGNSPLHF TGCAGTGCTAGTTTAGCGGGCAAGGGTAATTCACCCCTCCACTTT
NA NA TRBJ1-3 TRBV4-2 CASSQNGQRSGNTIYF TGTGCCAGCAGCCAAAACGGACAGCGCTCTGGAAACACCATATATTTT
NA NA TRBJ2-5 TRBV2 CASSAREWSQRQETQYF TGTGCCAGCAGTGCGAGGGAATGGAGCCAACGCCAAGAGACCCAGTACTTC
NA NA TRBJ1-2 TRBV28 CASSSTVLFNYGYTF TGTGCCAGCAGTTCGACAGTCCTCTTCAACTATGGCTACACCTTC
NA NA TRBJ2-5 TRBV6-6 CASKTVSQETQYF TGTGCCAGCAAGACAGTAAGTCAAGAGACCCAGTACTTC
NA NA TRBJ1-1 TRBV5-8 CAVGANTEAFF TGTGCTGTAGGGGCGAACACTGAAGCTTTCTTT
TRBD1 once TRBJ2-2 TRBV9 CAGSPTDRVTGELFF TGTGCCGGCTCTCCGACGGACAGGGTCACCGGGGAGCTGTTTTTT
NA NA TRBJ1-1 TRBV28 CASSLMGPDAEAFF TGTGCCAGCAGTTTAATGGGGCCCGACGCTGAAGCTTTCTTT
NA NA TRBJ2-3 TRBV11-2 CASRRGDTQYF TGTGCCAGCAGAAGGGGAGATACGCAGTATTTT
TRBD1 NA TRBJ1-2 TRBV9 CASSVGGQNYGYTF TGTGCCAGCAGCGTAGGGGGACAGAACTATGGCTACACCTTC
NA NA TRBJ2-7 TRBV10-1 CARTGTGSYEQYF TGCGCCAGGACCGGGACTGGCTCCTACGAGCAGTACTTC
TRBD2 NA TRBJ2-5 TRBV18 CASSPGGELQETQYF TGTGCCAGCTCACCTGGGGGGGAACTTCAAGAGACCCAGTACTTC
TRBD2 NA TRBJ2-7 TRBV30 CAWRGTSGRTRSYEQYF TGTGCCTGGAGGGGGACTAGCGGGAGAACCCGCTCCTACGAGCAGTACTTC
NA NA TRBJ1-2 TRBV29-1 CSVGGDGYTF TGCAGCGTGGGAGGGGATGGCTACACCTTC
NA NA TRBJ1-3 TRBV28 CASSLPQGSGGNTIYF TGTGCCAGCAGTTTACCCCAGGGGTCGGGAGGAAACACCATATATTTT
TRBD1 NA TRBJ1-4 TRBV5-1 CASSIITGEKLFF TGCGCCAGCAGCATAATAACAGGGGAGAAACTGTTTTTT
TRBD2 NA TRBJ2-1 TRBV11-2 CASSLSLAGVGQFF TGTGCCAGCAGCTTGTCGCTAGCGGGAGTAGGGCAGTTCTTC
TRBD1 NA TRBJ1-1 TRBV2 CASTRDSGEAFF TGTGCCAGCACGAGGGACAGCGGGGAAGCTTTCTTT
TRBD2 NA TRBJ2-1 TRBV7-2 CASSLIGSGLRNEQFF TGTGCCAGCAGCTTAATTGGTAGCGGGCTTAGAAATGAGCAGTTCTTC
NA NA TRBJ2-1 TRBV11-3 CASSPRNQVDEQFF TGTGCCAGCAGCCCCCGGAACCAGGTGGATGAGCAGTTCTTC
NA once TRBJ1-2 TRBV2 CASAVLTQNYGYTF TGTGCCAGCGCAGTACTGACTCAAAACTATGGCTACACCTTC
NA NA TRBJ2-7 TRBV10-3 CAISGQGLQGEQYF TGTGCCATCAGTGGCCAGGGCCTCCAGGGTGAGCAGTACTTC
TRBD1 NA TRBJ1-6 TRBV6-4 CASSDPTGTGESYNSPLHF TGTGCCAGCAGTGACCCAACCGGGACAGGGGAGTCCTATAATTCACCCCTCCACTTT
TRBD2 few TRBJ2-2 TRBV5-6 CASSSRLAGTRELFF TGTGCCAGCAGCTCTCGACTAGCGGGGACCCGGGAGCTGTTTTTT
TRBD1 NA TRBJ1-4 TRBV28 CASSAGQGSEEKLFF TGTGCCAGCAGTGCCGGACAGGGTAGTGAGGAAAAACTGTTTTTT
TRBD1 NA TRBJ2-3 TRBV28 CASLSTQGAPFSAQYF TGTGCCAGCCTTTCAACACAGGGGGCCCCCTTTTCCGCGCAGTATTTT
NA NA TRBJ2-5 TRBV11-3 CASSPRGGDGETQYF TGTGCCAGCAGCCCCAGAGGAGGGGACGGAGAGACCCAGTACTTC
NA NA TRBJ1-2 TRBV12-3/TRBV12-4 CASSLAGEGYTF TGTGCCAGCAGTTTAGCGGGCGAGGGCTACACCTTC
NA NA TRBJ1-2 TRBV6-1 CASSAAAGGSRYGYTF TGTGCCAGCAGTGCCGCGGCGGGGGGCAGCAGGTATGGCTACACCTTC